The next 8 T cell receptor beta chains were all read from a single sample in a study of blood T cell repertoires in COVID-19. Only in-frame clones appear in the TCRdb table, and some are missing; sequencing was by immunoSEQ multiplex PCR. The table records some 76,000 clones, approximately 80% of them present only once. The sequencing sample was made of peripheral blood. Every receptor here comes from a man aged 50 to 60 with acute or convalescent COVID-19.

The chain employs TRBV7-8 and TRBJ1-6; TRBD1 aligns across 9 bases. This CDR3 region has 19 residues. V lost 4 bases to trimming and J lost 9 bases; unmatched junction nucleotides: 19. Looked up from germline, CDR1 is SGHVS and CDR2 is FQNEAQ. The CDR3 DNA reads TGTGCCAGCAGCTCTCCGGGACAGGGTTTGCGGGTGATATCTTCACCCCTCCACTTT. Protein product: CASSSPGQGLRVISSPLHF.

The chain uses TRBV5-8 and TRBJ1-6; D might be TRBD1 (5 bases). CDR3 length equals 15 residues. With 6 bases removed from V and 9 bases from J, the gap between germline ends came to 19 bases. Germline values: CDR1 SGHTS, CDR2 YDEGEE. The CDR3 spells CASINRRGGGSPLHF. The CDR3 nucleotides read TGTGCCAGCATCAACCGGAGGGGAGGAGGTTCACCCCTCCACTTT.

This clone has only a few counts. The chain carries TRBV5-4 and TRBJ1-1; D remains ambiguous. Trimming left V 3 bases short and J 0 bases short, with 12 bases between. The CDR3 has 15 amino acids. Germline assignment: CDR1 SGHNT and CDR2 YYREEE (reference sequence). This CDR3 is CASSSEGRMNTEAFF. DNA of the CDR3: TGTGCCAGCAGCTCCGAGGGCAGAATGAACACTGAAGCTTTCTTT.

This clone came up a few times. V is TRBV19 and J is TRBJ2-7; 10 bases are shared with TRBD1. Germline-derived CDR1 and CDR2 are LNHDA and SQIVND (reference sequence). This CDR3 region has 15 residues. V lost 5 bases to trimming and J lost 1 base; unmatched junction nucleotides: 5. CDR3 protein: CASSRQGARSYEQYF. In nucleotides, the CDR3 is TGTGCCAGTAGTCGACAGGGGGCAAGATCCTACGAGCAGTACTTC.

The chain has TRBV4-3 and TRBJ2-1; the D gene is possibly TRBD2 (5 bases). The CDR3 is made up of 13 amino acids. Per the germline V gene, CDR1 is LGHNA and CDR2 is YSLEER. V was trimmed by 1 base and J by 8 bases, leaving 9 bases between them. CDR3 nucleotide sequence: TGCGCCAGCAGCCAAGTATCGGGGTATGAGCAGTTCTTC. This translates into CASSQVSGYEQFF.

V usage is TRBV6-5 and J usage is TRBJ1-5; 7 nucleotides match TRBD1. Germline V lookup: CDR1 MNHEY, CDR2 SVGAGI. The CDR3 has 13 residues. Trimming removed 6 bases from V and 5 bases from J; junction bases left unmatched: 4. The CDR3 region is CASRRGRDQPQHF. CDR3 nucleotides: TGTGCCAGCAGGAGGGGGCGCGATCAGCCCCAGCATTTT.

This clone was seen a few times. The chain has TRBV6-5 and TRBJ1-3; TRBD1 might be the D (5 bases). This CDR3 is built from 14 residues. Trimming removed 6 bases from V and 3 bases from J, with 12 bases in between. Germline V CDR1 and CDR2: MNHEY, SVGAGI. The chain's CDR3 is CASSPGTIGNTIYF. In DNA, the CDR3 is TGTGCCAGCAGCCCCGGGACTATTGGAAACACCATATATTTT.

The chain is built from TRBV19 and TRBJ2-5; TRBD1 matches 9 bases. Per germline, CDR1 LNHDA and CDR2 SQIVND (reference sequence). The J segment lost 3 bases and the V segment lost 5 bases, leaving 7 bases of the junction unmatched. This CDR3 has 15 residues. The CDR3 here is CASSPQGAPKETQYF. In nucleotides, the CDR3 is TGTGCCAGTAGTCCACAGGGGGCGCCGAAAGAGACCCAGTACTTC.